The next 23 T cell receptor beta chains were all read from a single sample in a study of shared clonotypes between healthy human individuals. Terminally differentiated effector memory CD45RA+ cells were left out of the naive CD8 fraction, which was CD45RO-negative and positively selected for CCR7. Clones were sequenced by immunoSEQ multiplex PCR, and TCRdb holds only the in-frame ones, with some missing. The table includes around 2,000,000 clones, roughly 95% detected once. Input material: naive CD8+ T cells sorted from blood. Receptors were obtained from a man aged 18 to 35 in good health.

The chain combines TRBV15 with TRBJ2-2; tentative D call: TRBD1 (5 bases). The CDR3 is 16 residues long. The germline CDR1 and CDR2 sequences are LNHNV and YYDKDF (reference sequence). Trimming left V 3 bases short and J 2 bases short, with 13 bases between. The CDR3 DNA reads TGTGCCACCAGCAGGGCAGGGAATCTTAACACCGGGGAGCTGTTTTTT. It yields the protein CATSRAGNLNTGELFF.

V gene TRBV2 combines with J gene TRBJ2-1; 9 bases are a match to TRBD2. This CDR3 has 15 residues. Germline V gene data show CDR1 as SNHLY and CDR2 as FYNNEI. Trimming removed 3 bases from V and 4 bases from J; junction bases left unmatched: 4. The CDR3 DNA reads TGTGCCAGCAGTGATACTAGCGGGCAATACAATGAGCAGTTCTTC. Its protein product is CASSDTSGQYNEQFF.

The chain uses TRBV7-9 and TRBJ1-5, with D unresolved. V was trimmed by 4 bases and J by 2 bases, leaving 9 bases between them. Germline CDR1 SEHNR, CDR2 FQNEAQ (reference sequence). This CDR3 is built from 14 residues. CDR3 residues: CASSSQWGNQPQHF. In DNA form, the CDR3 reads TGTGCCAGCAGCTCCCAATGGGGCAATCAGCCCCAGCATTTT. Based on the CDR3 plus reference TRBV7-9 and TRBJ1-5, the full variable domain is DTGVSQNPRHKITKRGQNVTFRCDPISEHNRLYWYRQTLGQGPEFLTYFQNEAQLEKSRLLSDRFSAERPKGSFSTLEIQRTEQGDSAMYLCASSSQWGNQPQHFGDGTRLSIL.

V is TRBV6-1 and J is TRBJ2-7, with TRBD1 matching over 7 bases. V lost 5 bases to trimming and J lost 1 base; unmatched junction nucleotides: 8. The CDR3 is made up of 15 amino acids. The germline V gene encodes CDR1 MNHNS and CDR2 SASEGT. CDR3 loop: CASSLDRDGSYEQYF. As DNA, the CDR3 is TGTGCCAGCAGTCTAGACAGGGACGGGTCCTACGAGCAGTACTTC.

Remarks on this clone: Other DNA sequences in the sample encode the same CDR3. The J gene is TRBJ2-7, the V gene TRBV4-1; D ambiguous. This CDR3 is 13 amino acids long. CDR1 is MGHRA, CDR2 YSYEKL, per germline. Trimming pared 0 bases from V and 3 bases from J, leaving 6 bases between. CDR3 amino acids: CASSQDHSYEQYF. In DNA form, the CDR3 reads TGCGCCAGCAGCCAAGATCATAGCTACGAGCAGTACTTC.

V and J are TRBV10-1 and TRBJ2-5; possibly TRBD2 for D (6 bases). V gave up 8 bases and J gave up 1 base, with 14 bases separating them. The length of the CDR3 is 14 residues. CDR1 is WNHNN, CDR2 SYGVQD, per germline (reference sequence). In nucleotides, the CDR3 is TGCGCCAGCCTGGCTTCGGAGGGCCAAGAGACCCAGTACTTC. Translated, it gives CASLASEGQETQYF.

The chain recombines TRBV30 with TRBJ2-5; 8 bases fit TRBD2. The V segment lost 2 bases and the J segment 11 bases; nucleotides outside the gene matches: 13. The germline V gene has CDR1 GTSNPN and CDR2 SVGIG (reference sequence). This CDR3 has 14 residues. The CDR3 reads CAWSSGSGMEEQYF. The CDR3 DNA follows: TGTGCCTGGAGTTCGGGTAGCGGGATGGAAGAGCAGTACTTC.

This clone was recorded only once. One junction end disagrees with the germline gene, perhaps due to a read error. The CDR3, as DNA: TGTGCTAGCAGCTTATCCTGCAGACATACAGGGAGAAGGGCAATCTACGAGCAGTACTTC. It translates to CASSLSCRHTGRRAIYEQYF. This sequence joins TRBV7-7 and TRBJ2-7; D may be TRBD1 (6 bases). Germline CDR1 and CDR2: SSHAT and FNYEAQ (reference sequence). The CDR3 contains 20 residues.

The rearrangement links TRBV11-2 to TRBJ2-3; 9 bases line up with TRBD2. Germline CDR1 reads SGHAT; CDR2 reads FQNNGV. This CDR3 has 18 residues. V gave up 2 bases and J gave up 6 bases; unmatched junction bases: 15. DNA of the CDR3: TGTGCCAGCAGCTTAACCTTGAGGCTAGCGGGGATTGGGGATACGCAGTATTTT. Translation gives CASSLTLRLAGIGDTQYF.

Of note for this clone: Distinct nucleotide sequences in the sample also encode this CDR3. The rearrangement links TRBV5-6 to TRBJ2-5; perhaps D is TRBD1 or TRBD2 (6 bases each). This CDR3 is built from 15 residues. With 0 bases removed from V and 4 bases from J, the gap between germline ends came to 13 bases. From germline, CDR1 is SGHDT and CDR2 YYEEEE. CDR3 bases: TGTGCCAGCAGCTTGGCACTTGGGGGGCGAGAGACCCAGTACTTC. It translates to CASSLALGGRETQYF.

V and J are TRBV4-1 and TRBJ1-1, with a tentative D call TRBD1 (6 bases). The CDR3 runs to 14 residues. V gave up 1 base and J gave up 6 bases, with 12 bases separating them. The germline V gene encodes CDR1 MGHRA and CDR2 YSYEKL. The CDR3 sequence is CASSQAGQGAEAFF. In DNA form, the CDR3 reads TGCGCCAGCAGCCAAGCGGGACAAGGCGCTGAAGCTTTCTTT.

In regard to this clone: The identical CDR3 is also encoded by other nucleotide sequences in the sample. The gene calls are TRBV7-6 and TRBJ2-3; 7 nucleotides line up with TRBD1. The J segment lost 2 bases and the V segment lost 2 bases, leaving 4 bases of the junction unmatched. CDR3 length: 15 residues. CDR1 is SGHVS and CDR2 is FNYEAQ in the germline V gene. CDR3 sequence (DNA): TGTGCCAGCAGCTTATTAGGGGGCTCCACAGATACGCAGTATTTT. Translating gives CASSLLGGSTDTQYF.

A remark on this clone: A read error may produce the germline difference seen at one junction end. The genes are TRBV11-2 and TRBJ1-1; D might be TRBD1 (5 bases). Germline lookup yields CDR1 SGHAT and CDR2 FQNNGV. This CDR3 has 11 amino acids. The CDR3 reads CASSRQPSLVF. Here the CDR3 DNA reads TGTGCCAGCAGCCGACAGCCGAGCCTCGTCTTT.

The V gene is TRBV5-6, the J gene TRBJ1-6; possible D gene TRBD1, 6 bases. V lost 4 bases and J lost 10, with 18 bases in between. CDR3 size: 15 residues. Germline V gene data show CDR1 as SGHDT and CDR2 as YYEEEE. DNA for the CDR3: TGTGCCAGCAGCCCCCTGGGGGACAATATCTCACCCCTCCACTTT. It specifies CASSPLGDNISPLHF. The full variable domain, its missing parts supplied by reference TRBV5-6 and TRBJ1-6, is DAGVTQSPTHLIKTRGQQVTLRCSPKSGHDTVSWYQQALGQGPQFIFQYYEEEERQRGNFPDRFSGHQFPNYSSELNVNALLLGDSALYLCASSPLGDNISPLHFGNGTRLTVT.

Concerning this clone: Other DNA sequences within the sample encode an identical CDR3. The chain carries TRBV29-1 and TRBJ1-2; the D is unclear. CDR3 length: 12 amino acids. Germline V lookup: CDR1 SQVTM, CDR2 ANQGSEA. The V end lost 4 bases, the J end lost 2 bases, and 8 bases lay between the germline ends. CDR3: CSVGTGNYGYTF. The CDR3 bases are TGCAGCGTTGGTACGGGGAACTATGGCTACACCTTC.

A single count supports this clone. V and J are TRBV28 and TRBJ2-7; TRBD1 might be the D (6 bases). V was clipped by 4 bases and J by 0 bases, with 22 bases between them. Germline lookup yields CDR1 MDHEN and CDR2 SYDVKM. The CDR3 contains 18 residues. In DNA, the CDR3 is TGTGCCAGCAGTTCAGGGGACGTAATGTACCCCCCCTCCTACGAGCAGTACTTC. Protein sequence: CASSSGDVMYPPSYEQYF.

V and J are TRBV10-3 and TRBJ1-1; 7 bases are shared with TRBD1. Germline V gene sequence: CDR1 ENHRY, CDR2 SYGVKD. There are 13 residues in the CDR3. Unmatched junction bases numbered 7, after V lost 8 bases and J lost 4 bases. CDR3 residues: CAIGGQDGTEAFF. DNA for the CDR3: TGTGCCATCGGCGGACAGGACGGCACTGAAGCTTTCTTT.

This chain joins TRBV29-1 and TRBJ2-7; perhaps D is TRBD1 or TRBD2 (5 bases each). The CDR3 contains 14 residues. The V and J ends lost 3 bases and 3 bases respectively, with 15 bases between them. CDR1 is SQVTM and CDR2 is ANQGSEA in the germline V gene. In DNA form, the CDR3 reads TGCAGCGTTGATACCGGGGCCGGAAACTACGAGCAGTACTTC. Amino acids: CSVDTGAGNYEQYF.

The chain carries TRBV11-2 and TRBJ2-7, with TRBD2 identical over 10 bases. Germline V lookup: CDR1 SGHAT, CDR2 FQNNGV. The V gene end was trimmed by 7 bases and the J gene end by 1 base; junction bases not matched to a gene: 4. There are 14 residues in the CDR3. CDR3 in amino acids: CASKASGGSYEQYF. CDR3 bases: TGTGCCAGCAAGGCTAGCGGGGGATCCTACGAGCAGTACTTC.

The rearrangement joins TRBV7-3 to TRBJ1-3, with no clear D. Germline values: CDR1 SGHTA, CDR2 FQGTGA. CDR3 length: 16 residues. The V and J ends lost 2 bases and 0 bases respectively, with 11 bases between them. The CDR3 nucleotides read TGTGCCAGCAGCTTAGAACCGGCGGGCTCTGGAAACACCATATATTTT. Protein: CASSLEPAGSGNTIYF.

This chain links TRBV28 with TRBJ1-1, with D unresolved. The V and J ends lost 10 bases and 1 base respectively, with 10 bases between them. The CDR3 runs 12 residues. Germline CDR1 reads MDHEN; CDR2 reads SYDVKM. This CDR3 reads CAIRDSNTEAFF. CDR3 bases: TGTGCCATCCGGGATTCGAACACTGAAGCTTTCTTT.

This clone was seen once. The gene calls are TRBV5-6 and TRBJ2-5, with 10 bases matching TRBD1. V shed 3 bases and J 5 bases; nucleotides not matched to a gene: 10. The CDR3 length is 16 residues. Germline CDR1 and CDR2: SGHDT and YYEEEE. The CDR3 region is CASSWGTGALTETQYF. In nucleotides, the CDR3 is TGTGCCAGCAGCTGGGGGACAGGGGCATTGACGGAGACCCAGTACTTC.

V and J are TRBV6-4 and TRBJ2-1, with D possibly TRBD2 on 8 matching bases. Germline CDR1 MRHNA, CDR2 SNTAGT. Trimming removed 8 bases from V and 2 bases from J, with 16 bases in between. This CDR3 is built from 15 residues. CDR3 nucleotides: TGTGCCAGCCAGGGGGTAGCGGGAACCTACAATGAGCAGTTCTTC. Its protein is CASQGVAGTYNEQFF.